The source of this T cell receptor beta chain is a study of T cells expressing NK-cell markers. The overall study: With respect to HCMV, most of the eight sequenced donors were seropositive, and one was seronegative.

TCR beta cDNA was made by 5'RACE template switching with UMIs. TCRdb re-called the 5' RACE reads, yielding one record per CDR3 amino acid sequence without DNA. This listing includes approximately 380,000 distinct CDR3 sequences. The CDR3 is made up of 13 amino acids. The V gene is TRBV12-3 or TRBV12-4, the J gene TRBJ1-1; as DNA is missing, the TRBD1 call by TCRdb cannot be tested. The specimen sequenced was blood T cells: a sorted CD56 or NKG2C T cell subset, CD4+ or CD8+ T cells, or bulk PBMC T cells (not recorded which). The sequence was collected from a man between 18 and 69 years old in good health. The CDR3 sequence: CASSRRGGTEAFF.